These 14 T cell receptor beta chains share one sample of origin, sequenced in a study of blood T cell repertoires in COVID-19. Some clones are missing from TCRdb's copy, which holds only in-frame ones; the method was immunoSEQ multiplex PCR. The sample carries over 100,000 clones, approximately 80% recorded once. The sequenced material came from peripheral blood. The receptors originated from a woman aged 70-85 years with acute or convalescent COVID-19.

The gene calls are TRBV10-3 and TRBJ2-2; 9 bases match TRBD1. The germline gives CDR1 ENHRY, CDR2 SYGVKD. CDR3 length: 15 residues. V shed 6 bases, J shed 2 bases, and the junction held 4 bases outside the gene matches. The CDR3 loop is CAIRDRGDNTGELFF. CDR3 in DNA: TGTGCCATCAGGGACAGGGGCGATAACACCGGGGAGCTGTTTTTT.

The CDR3 is CASSSVSPLHF. CDR3 bases: TGTGCCAGCAGTTCAGTCTCACCCCTCCACTTT. V usage is TRBV28 and J usage is TRBJ1-6; no firm D call. Germline V lookup: CDR1 MDHEN, CDR2 SYDVKM. V lost 4 bases and J 10 bases, leaving 5 bases between the germline ends. The CDR3 spans 11 residues.

The genes are TRBV19 and TRBJ2-2; TRBD2 aligns across 7 bases. V was clipped by 5 bases and J by 6 bases; unmatched bases: 9. The CDR3 loop spans 15 amino acids. Per germline, CDR1 LNHDA and CDR2 SQIVND (reference sequence). This CDR3 reads CASSATGGAPGELFF. The CDR3, as DNA: TGTGCCAGTAGTGCGACGGGAGGAGCCCCCGGGGAGCTGTTTTTT.

V is TRBV10-3 and J is TRBJ2-7, with 10 bases fitting TRBD1. V was clipped by 5 bases and J by 5 bases; unmatched bases: 9. Germline CDR1 and CDR2: ENHRY and SYGVKD. The CDR3 is 15 amino acids. CDR3 sequence (DNA): TGTGCCATCAGTACCGACAGGGGGCGAAAGGACGAGCAGTACTTC. It encodes CAISTDRGRKDEQYF.

Worth noting for this clone: The germline gene is not matched at one end of the junction; a read error may be the cause. V usage is TRBV11-3 and J usage is TRBJ2-7; D remains ambiguous. This CDR3 is built from 11 residues. Germline V lookup: CDR1 SGHNT, CDR2 YENEEA. The CDR3 region is CASSDRRGINF. CDR3 nucleotides: TGTGCCAGCAGCGATCGACGAGGAATAAACTTC. The full variable domain, its missing parts supplied by reference TRBV11-3 and TRBJ2-7, is EAGVVQSPRYKIIEKKQPVAFWCNPISGHNTLYWYLQNLGQGPELLIRYENEEAVDDSQLPKDRFSAERLKGVDSTLKIQPAELGDSAVYLCASSDRRGINFGPGTRLTVT.

The chain has TRBV5-1 and TRBJ2-7; the D is unclear. This CDR3 is built from 14 residues. V was shortened by 0 bases and J by 0 bases, with 7 bases between the two germline ends. Germline CDR1 is SGHRS and CDR2 is YFSETQ. CDR3 DNA: TGCGCCAGCAGCTTGGTCCAGGCCTCCTACGAGCAGTACTTC. This codes for CASSLVQASYEQYF.

The table lists this clone with a few counts. V usage is TRBV29-1 and J usage is TRBJ1-1, with D uncertain. The CDR3 spans 12 residues. V lost 4 bases and J 0 bases, leaving 6 bases between the germline ends. Germline CDR1 reads SQVTM; CDR2 reads ANQGSEA. The CDR3: CSVGFMNTEAFF. As DNA, the CDR3 is TGCAGCGTTGGTTTCATGAACACTGAAGCTTTCTTT.

This clone was detected a few times. The chain joins TRBV15 to TRBJ2-2; D is ambiguous. The V end lost 0 bases, the J end lost 6 bases, and 8 bases lay between the germline ends. This CDR3 spans 14 amino acids. Per germline, CDR1 LNHNV and CDR2 YYDKDF (reference sequence). CDR3 DNA sequence: TGTGCCACCAGCAGAGATCTGCAGTCCGGGGAGCTGTTTTTT. Its translation is CATSRDLQSGELFF.

The chain combines TRBV6-5 with TRBJ1-3, with TRBD1 matching over 8 bases. This CDR3 is built from 13 residues. Germline V gene lookup returns CDR1 MNHEY and CDR2 SVGAGI. V dropped 10 bases and J dropped 4; count of bases not matched to a gene: 6. In DNA form, the CDR3 reads TGTGCCACCGGCGGACAGGGAGGAAACACCATATATTTT. It translates to CATGGQGGNTIYF.

The rearrangement uses TRBV5-1 and TRBJ2-7; weak D call: TRBD2 (6 bases). The V gene's germline CDR1 is SGHRS and CDR2 YFSETQ. Trimming removed 0 bases from V and 5 bases from J, with 12 bases in between. The CDR3 is 14 residues long. Here the CDR3 DNA reads TGCGCCAGCAGCTTGGGCGGCGGGACCCACGAGCAGTACTTC. Encoded protein: CASSLGGGTHEQYF.

J is TRBJ2-2 and V is TRBV7-2, with D unresolved. The V gene lost 0 bases and the J gene lost 0 bases, with 5 bases spanning the gap. Per the germline V gene, CDR1 is SGHTA and CDR2 is FQGNSA. The CDR3 contains 15 residues. CDR3 sequence reads: CASSLAFTNTGELFF. The CDR3 nucleotides are TGTGCCAGCAGCTTAGCCTTTACGAACACCGGGGAGCTGTTTTTT.

V gene TRBV28 combines with J gene TRBJ2-7, with 7 bases matching TRBD1. Per germline, CDR1 MDHEN and CDR2 SYDVKM. The CDR3 is 14 amino acids. Germline trimming cut 9 bases from V and 0 bases from J; bases unmatched to any gene: 8. The CDR3 is CASLLQGSSYEQYF. The CDR3 DNA sequence: TGTGCCAGTCTTCTACAGGGGAGCTCCTACGAGCAGTACTTC.

The chain recombines TRBV18 with TRBJ2-3, with 7 bases that match TRBD1. With 3 bases clipped from V and 5 bases from J, the junction kept 5 bases outside the gene matches. CDR1 and CDR2 from the germline V gene are KGHSH and LQKENI. The CDR3 has 14 residues. Here the CDR3 reads CASSPRTGEDTQYF. CDR3 coding DNA: TGTGCCAGCTCACCTCGGACAGGAGAAGATACGCAGTATTTT.

This clone turned up a few times. The rearrangement links TRBV28 to TRBJ1-1; a weak D match, TRBD1 (6 bases). Trimming removed 5 bases from V and 1 base from J, with 11 bases in between. The CDR3 covers 14 residues. Germline V gives CDR1 MDHEN, CDR2 SYDVKM. DNA for the CDR3: TGTGCCAGCAGTAAGGGGGACGGGAACACTGAAGCTTTCTTT. Translating gives CASSKGDGNTEAFF.